This T cell receptor (beta chain) comes out of a study of a mutant IDH1 vaccine in newly diagnosed glioma. Study in general: Earlier care involved radiotherapy, temozolomide, or both, and the majority received both.

To note about this clone: What it recognizes is unknown.

The protocol was immunoSEQ multiplex PCR, while the TCRdb copy is restricted to in-frame clones and leaves out a portion. The data hold some 63,000 clones, with about 74% observed a single time. As to time point: week 35, safety follow-up. In the vaccine, a single dose held 300 ug of the mutant IDH1 20-mer peptide, along with topical imiquimod. This TCR was recovered from a middle-aged man with glioma. The material was PBMCs, obtained from a glioma patient whose treatment included an IDH1 peptide vaccine.

The CDR3 nucleotides read TGTGCCAGCAGCTTGGCCCACAGGGGCCCTTATTCGAATGAGCAGTTCTTC. Amino acids: CASSLAHRGPYSNEQFF. The chain carries TRBV7-2 and TRBJ2-1, with 7 bases matching TRBD1. The CDR3 runs 17 residues. With 3 bases clipped from V and 7 bases from J, the junction kept 15 bases outside the gene matches. Germline CDR1 and CDR2: SGHTA and FQGNSA.